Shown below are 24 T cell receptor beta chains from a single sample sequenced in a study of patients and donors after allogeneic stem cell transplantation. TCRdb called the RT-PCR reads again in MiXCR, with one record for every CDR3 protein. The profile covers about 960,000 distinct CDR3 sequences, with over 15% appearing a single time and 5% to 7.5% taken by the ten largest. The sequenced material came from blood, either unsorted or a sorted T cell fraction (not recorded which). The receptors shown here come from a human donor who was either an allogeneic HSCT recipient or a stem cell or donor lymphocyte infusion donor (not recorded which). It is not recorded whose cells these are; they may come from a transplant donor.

The CDR3 nucleotides read TGCAGTGCCATAGAAGGGCTAGCGGGGCACACAGATACGCAGTATTTT. This translates into CSAIEGLAGHTDTQYF. The rearrangement links TRBV20-1 to TRBJ2-3; 9 bases fit TRBD2. Germline CDR1 reads DFQATT; CDR2 reads SNEGSKA (reference sequence). The CDR3 runs 16 residues. The J segment lost 2 bases and the V segment lost 6 bases, leaving 12 bases of the junction unmatched.

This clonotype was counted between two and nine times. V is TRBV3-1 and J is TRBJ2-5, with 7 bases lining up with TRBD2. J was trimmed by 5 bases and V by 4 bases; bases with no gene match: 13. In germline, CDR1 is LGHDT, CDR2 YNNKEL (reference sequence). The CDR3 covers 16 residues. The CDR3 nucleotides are TGTGCCAGCAGCCTTAAAGGATGGGAGGGCCATGAGACCCAGTACTTC. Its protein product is CASSLKGWEGHETQYF.

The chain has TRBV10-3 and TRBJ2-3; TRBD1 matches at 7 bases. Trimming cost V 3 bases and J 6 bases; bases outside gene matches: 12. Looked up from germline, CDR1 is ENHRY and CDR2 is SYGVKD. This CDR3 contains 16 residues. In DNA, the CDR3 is TGTGCCATCAGTGATTACAGGGGACCAGAGGCGGATACGCAGTATTTT. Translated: CAISDYRGPEADTQYF.

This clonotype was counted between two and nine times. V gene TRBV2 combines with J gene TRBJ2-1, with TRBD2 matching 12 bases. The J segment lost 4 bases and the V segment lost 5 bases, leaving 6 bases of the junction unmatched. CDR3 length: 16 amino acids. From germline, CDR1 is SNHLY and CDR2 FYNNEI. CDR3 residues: CASSNLAGGRYNEQFF. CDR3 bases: TGTGCCAGCAGTAACCTAGCGGGAGGGCGTTACAATGAGCAGTTCTTC.

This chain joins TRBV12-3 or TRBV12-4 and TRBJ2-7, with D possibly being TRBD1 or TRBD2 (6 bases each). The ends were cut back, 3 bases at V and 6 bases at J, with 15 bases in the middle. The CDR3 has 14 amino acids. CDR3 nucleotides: TGTGCCAGCAGTTTGAAGGGGGGTGGTTCCGAGCAGTACTTC. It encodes CASSLKGGGSEQYF.

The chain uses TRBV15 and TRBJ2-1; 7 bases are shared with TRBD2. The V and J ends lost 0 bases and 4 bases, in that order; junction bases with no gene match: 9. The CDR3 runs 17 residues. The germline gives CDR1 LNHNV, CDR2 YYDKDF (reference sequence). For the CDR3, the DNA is TGTGCCACCAGCAGAGATAGGGACGCGGGAGCATACAATGAGCAGTTCTTC. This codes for CATSRDRDAGAYNEQFF.

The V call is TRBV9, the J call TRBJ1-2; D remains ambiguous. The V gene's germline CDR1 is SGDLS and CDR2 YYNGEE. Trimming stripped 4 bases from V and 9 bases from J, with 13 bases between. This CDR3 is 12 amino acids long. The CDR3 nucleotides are TGTGCCAGCAGCACCCAGATGGGTCGCTACACCTTC. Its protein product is CASSTQMGRYTF.

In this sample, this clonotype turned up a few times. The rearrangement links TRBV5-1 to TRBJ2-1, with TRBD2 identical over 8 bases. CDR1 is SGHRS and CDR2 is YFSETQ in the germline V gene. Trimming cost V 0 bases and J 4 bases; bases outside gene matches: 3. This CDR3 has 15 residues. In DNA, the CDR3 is TGCGCCAGCAGCTTGGAACCTAGCGGGTACAATGAGCAGTTCTTC. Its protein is CASSLEPSGYNEQFF.

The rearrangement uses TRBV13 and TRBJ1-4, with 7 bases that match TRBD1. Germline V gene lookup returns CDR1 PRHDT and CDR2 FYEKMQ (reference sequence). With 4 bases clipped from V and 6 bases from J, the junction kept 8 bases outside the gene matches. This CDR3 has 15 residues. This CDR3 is CASSSSDRPYEKLFF. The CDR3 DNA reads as TGTGCCAGCAGCTCTTCGGACAGGCCCTATGAAAAACTGTTTTTT.

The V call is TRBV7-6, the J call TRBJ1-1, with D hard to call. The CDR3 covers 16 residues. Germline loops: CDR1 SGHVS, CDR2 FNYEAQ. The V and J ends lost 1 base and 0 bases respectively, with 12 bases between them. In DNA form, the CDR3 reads TGTGCCAGCAGCTTAGGCTATCGGGGTTTGAACACTGAAGCTTTCTTT. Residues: CASSLGYRGLNTEAFF.

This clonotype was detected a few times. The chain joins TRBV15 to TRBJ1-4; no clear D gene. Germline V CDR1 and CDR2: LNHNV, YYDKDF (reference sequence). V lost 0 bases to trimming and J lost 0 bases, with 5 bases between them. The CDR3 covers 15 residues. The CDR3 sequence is CATSRDAATNEKLFF. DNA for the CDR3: TGTGCCACCAGCAGAGATGCAGCAACTAATGAAAAACTGTTTTTT.

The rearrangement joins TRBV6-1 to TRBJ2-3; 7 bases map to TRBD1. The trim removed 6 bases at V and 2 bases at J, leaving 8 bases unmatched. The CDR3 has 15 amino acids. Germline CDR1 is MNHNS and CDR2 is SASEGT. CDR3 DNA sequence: TGTGCCAGCAGCGACAGGGTGGGGATCACAGATACGCAGTATTTT. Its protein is CASSDRVGITDTQYF.

CDR3 DNA: TGTGCCAGCAGCGGCGTAGGTACCTACGAGCAGTACTTC. This encodes CASSGVGTYEQYF. The V and J genes are TRBV9 and TRBJ2-7; D unclear. Trimming pared 3 bases from V and 2 bases from J, leaving 9 bases between. Germline CDR1 reads SGDLS; CDR2 reads YYNGEE. The CDR3 is 13 amino acids.

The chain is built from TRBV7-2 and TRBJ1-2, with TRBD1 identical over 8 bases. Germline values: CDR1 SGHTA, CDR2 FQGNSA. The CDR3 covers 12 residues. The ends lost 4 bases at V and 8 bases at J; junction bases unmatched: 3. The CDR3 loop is CASSWTGTGYTF. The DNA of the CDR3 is TGTGCCAGCAGCTGGACAGGGACAGGCTACACCTTC.

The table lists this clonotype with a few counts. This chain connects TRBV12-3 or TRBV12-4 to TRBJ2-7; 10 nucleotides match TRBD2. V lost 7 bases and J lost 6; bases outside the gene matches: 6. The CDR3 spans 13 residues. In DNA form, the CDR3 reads TGTGCCAGCAAGCGGGAGGGTCGCTTCGAGCAGTACTTC. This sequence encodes CASKREGRFEQYF.

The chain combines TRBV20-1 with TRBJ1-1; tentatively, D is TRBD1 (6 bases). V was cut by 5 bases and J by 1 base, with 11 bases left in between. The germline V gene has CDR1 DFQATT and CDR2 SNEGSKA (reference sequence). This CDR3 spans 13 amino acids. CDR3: CSAGRTANTEAFF. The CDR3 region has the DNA TGCAGTGCTGGACGGACAGCGAACACTGAAGCTTTCTTT.

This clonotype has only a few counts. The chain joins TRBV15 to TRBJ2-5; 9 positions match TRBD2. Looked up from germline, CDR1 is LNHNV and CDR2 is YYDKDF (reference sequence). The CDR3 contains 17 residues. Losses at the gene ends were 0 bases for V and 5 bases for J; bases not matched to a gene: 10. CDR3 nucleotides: TGTGCCACCAGCAGAGATATCCGGACTAGCGTTTTGGAGACCCAGTACTTC. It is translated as CATSRDIRTSVLETQYF.

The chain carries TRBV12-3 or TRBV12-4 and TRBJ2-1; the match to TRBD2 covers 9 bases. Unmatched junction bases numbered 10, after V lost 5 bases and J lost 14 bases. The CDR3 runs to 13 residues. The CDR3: CASSLKRGADKFF. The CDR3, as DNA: TGTGCCAGCAGTCTCAAGCGGGGGGCGGATAAGTTCTTC.

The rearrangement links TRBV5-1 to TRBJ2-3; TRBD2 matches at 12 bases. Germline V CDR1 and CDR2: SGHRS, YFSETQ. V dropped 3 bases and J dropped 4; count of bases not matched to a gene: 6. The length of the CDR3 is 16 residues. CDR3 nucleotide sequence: TGCGCCAGCAGCTGGGCGACTAGCGGGAGTGCAGATACGCAGTATTTT. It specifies CASSWATSGSADTQYF. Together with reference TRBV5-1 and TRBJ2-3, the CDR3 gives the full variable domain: KAGVTQTPRYLIKTRGQQVTLSCSPISGHRSVSWYQQTPGQGLQFLFEYFSETQRNKGNFPGRFSGRQFSNSRSEMNVSTLELGDSALYLCASSWATSGSADTQYFGPGTRLTVL.

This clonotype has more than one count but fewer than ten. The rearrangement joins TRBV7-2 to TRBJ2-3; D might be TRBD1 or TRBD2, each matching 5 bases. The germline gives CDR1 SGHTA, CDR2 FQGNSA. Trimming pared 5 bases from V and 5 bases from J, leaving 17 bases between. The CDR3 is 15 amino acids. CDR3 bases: TGTGCCAGCAGCCGCCAGGGACCCTTCTTAGATACGCAGTATTTT. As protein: CASSRQGPFLDTQYF.

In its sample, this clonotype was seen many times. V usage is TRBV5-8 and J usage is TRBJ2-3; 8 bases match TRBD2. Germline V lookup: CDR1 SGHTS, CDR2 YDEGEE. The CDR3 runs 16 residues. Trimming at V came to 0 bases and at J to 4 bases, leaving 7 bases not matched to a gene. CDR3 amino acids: CASSLGVSGRADTQYF. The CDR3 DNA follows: TGTGCCAGCAGCTTGGGGGTCAGCGGGAGAGCAGATACGCAGTATTTT.

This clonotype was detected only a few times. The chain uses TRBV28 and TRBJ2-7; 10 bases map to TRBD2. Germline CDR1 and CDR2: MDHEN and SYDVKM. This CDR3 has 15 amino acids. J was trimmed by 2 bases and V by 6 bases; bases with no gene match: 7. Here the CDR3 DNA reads TGTGCCAGCAGACTTGGACTAGCGGTAACCTACGAGCAGTACTTC. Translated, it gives CASRLGLAVTYEQYF.

The CDR3 DNA is TGCAGTGCGGGGATAGCGGGGGGGGCTAGCACAGATACGCAGTATTTT. It specifies CSAGIAGGASTDTQYF. The V and J genes are TRBV20-1 and TRBJ2-3; TRBD2 matches at 11 bases. The CDR3 has 16 residues. Germline CDR1 and CDR2: DFQATT and SNEGSKA (reference sequence). V was clipped by 6 bases and J by 0 bases; unmatched bases: 8.

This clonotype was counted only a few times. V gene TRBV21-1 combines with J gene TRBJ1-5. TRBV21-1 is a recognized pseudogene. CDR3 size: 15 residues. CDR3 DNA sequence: TGTGCCAGCAGCAAAGCAGGGAGGGGCCGTCAGCCCCAGCATTTT. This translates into CASSKAGRGRQPQHF.